This T cell receptor beta chain was observed in a study of blood T cell repertoires in COVID-19. TCRdb's table, derived via immunoSEQ multiplex PCR, lists solely in-frame clones and lacks some. The table includes about 94,000 clones, roughly 80% detected once. The receptor's source is a human donor in a cohort sampled during active COVID-19. Sequenced: peripheral blood.

CDR3 sequence reads: CASSRGQGNYGYTF. The CDR3 nucleotides are TGTGCCAGCAGCCGAGGACAGGGTAACTATGGCTACACCTTC. The rearrangement joins TRBV3-1 (or the pseudogene TRBV3-2) to TRBJ1-2; 8 bases are a match to TRBD1. With 4 bases clipped from V and 1 base from J, the junction kept 2 bases outside the gene matches. The CDR3 is 14 residues long. Per germline, CDR1 LGHDT and CDR2 YNNKEL (reference sequence).